This entry describes one TCR beta chain. V lost 0 bases, J lost 8 bases, and 5 bases stayed unmatched. The germline V gene has CDR1 DFQATT and CDR2 SNEGSKA (reference sequence). The CDR3 extends over 13 amino acids. This sample is part of a study of T cells after yellow fever vaccination. Using its own MiXCR run on the 5' RACE reads, TCRdb lists one record per CDR3 protein. The table lists about 96,000 distinct CDR3 sequences, about 8.2% of them singletons. Overall study findings and caveats: Overlap between CD4 and CD8 compartments was detected for a small share of clonotypes. After the booster, 96% of CD4 and about nine tenths of CD8 primary-response clones were re-detected.

This receptor was identified in a man between 18 and 29 years old who received the YFV17D yellow fever vaccine. Sequencing used CD8+ T cells not binding an NS4B(214-222) dextramer, sorted from PBMCs, obtained more than 13 days after the first yellow fever vaccination. The chain carries TRBV20-1 and TRBJ1-2; TRBD1 aligns across 8 bases. DNA for the CDR3: TGCAGTGCTAGAGATTGGACAGGGCGCGGCTACACCTTC. This codes for CSARDWTGRGYTF.